The rows below give T cell receptor beta chains drawn from one sample of a study of Graves' ophthalmopathy and Graves' hyperthyroidism. TCRdb processed the multiplex PCR reads anew with MiXCR; each CDR3 protein has one entry. The sample carries 650,000 to 900,000 distinct CDR3 sequences, roughly 40% recorded once. The sequenced material came from peripheral blood. The receptors were gathered from an adult man with Graves' ophthalmopathy. Each CDR3 is given with its conserved first and last residue. The D gene is left open where the match is weak. Rows give clone size only sometimes, using once, few, many, or a class for an expanded clone.

J,D,size,V,DNA,CDR3
TRBJ1-3,-,few,TRBV12-3/TRBV12-4,TGTGCCAGCAGTTTTGCAGGGGTCAGCTCTGGAAACACCATATATTTT,CASSFAGVSSGNTIYF
TRBJ2-7,-,-,TRBV9,TGTGCCAGCAGCCAAGATGTTGGAAACAGGGAGGCCCGCGAGCAGTACTTC,CASSQDVGNREAREQYF
TRBJ2-7,-,-,TRBV20-1,TGCAGTGCTAGAGATGTAGGCTACGAGCAGTACTTC,CSARDVGYEQYF
TRBJ1-2,-,few,TRBV14,TGTGCCAGCAGCCAAAAACTGACAGGCTATGGCTACACCTTC,CASSQKLTGYGYTF
TRBJ1-1,-,many,TRBV29-1,TGCAGCGTTGGACCCGGGAACACTGAAGCTTTCTTT,CSVGPGNTEAFF
TRBJ1-5,TRBD1,-,TRBV19,TGTGCCAGTAGTACCGTCCCGGGACAGGGTGGGCAGCCCCAGCATTTT,CASSTVPGQGGQPQHF
TRBJ2-7,-,-,TRBV2,TGTGCCAGCAGTTCCGGGTCCCACGAGCAGTACTTC,CASSSGSHEQYF
TRBJ1-4,-,-,TRBV11-2,TGTGCCAGCAGCTTAGATGTTAGAGGCGGAAAACTGTTTTTT,CASSLDVRGGKLFF
TRBJ1-1,-,-,TRBV9,TGTGCCAGCAGTTACGCTGATGGGGACACTGAAGCTTTCTTT,CASSYADGDTEAFF
TRBJ2-5,-,few,TRBV5-4,TGTGCCAGCAGCTTGGATGGCGTCGGTTGGGAGACCCAGTACTTC,CASSLDGVGWETQYF
TRBJ2-2,TRBD2,-,TRBV25-1,TGTGCCAGTAGTATCCTCTTAGCGGGGTCGAACACCGGGGAGCTGTTTTTT,CASSILLAGSNTGELFF
TRBJ1-1,-,many,TRBV19,TGTGCCAGTAGTTTACGGGGCAGGACGAACACTGAAGCTTTCTTT,CASSLRGRTNTEAFF
TRBJ2-3,TRBD1,-,TRBV10-3,TGTGCCAGCAGCAAGACAGGGGGCAGGACAGATACGCAGTATTTT,CASSKTGGRTDTQYF
TRBJ1-2,-,many,TRBV19,TGTGCCACTCAGTTCTTCTATGGCTACACCTTC,CATQFFYGYTF
TRBJ1-5,-,few,TRBV19,TGTGCCAGTAGTATAGACAGCGCTCGGGGTCAGCCCCAGCATTTT,CASSIDSARGQPQHF
TRBJ2-2,-,few,TRBV7-2,TGTGCCAGCAGCTTGAGCCAGGCGGGCACCGGGGAGCTGTTTTTT,CASSLSQAGTGELFF
TRBJ2-7,-,many,TRBV7-9,TGTGCCAGCAGCTTAGATGGCGGCACCTACGAGCAGTACTTC,CASSLDGGTYEQYF
TRBJ1-1,-,-,TRBV14,TGTGCCAGCAGCCAAGGACTTCTGGTTGACGACACTGAAGCTTTCTTT,CASSQGLLVDDTEAFF
TRBJ2-7,-,many,TRBV6-5,TGTGCCAGCAGCCCGACGGGGGAGCAGTACTTC,CASSPTGEQYF
TRBJ2-6,-,-,TRBV9,TGTGCCAGCAGTTACAGGGTCCGCGGGGCCAACGTCCTGACTTTC,CASSYRVRGANVLTF
TRBJ1-2,TRBD1,few,TRBV20-1,TGCAGTGCCTCCCGGACAGGAACCTATGGCTACACCTTC,CSASRTGTYGYTF
TRBJ1-5,TRBD1,many,TRBV24-1,TGTGCCAGCAGCCTCGGACAGGGGGCGCATCAGCCCCAGCATTTT,CASSLGQGAHQPQHF